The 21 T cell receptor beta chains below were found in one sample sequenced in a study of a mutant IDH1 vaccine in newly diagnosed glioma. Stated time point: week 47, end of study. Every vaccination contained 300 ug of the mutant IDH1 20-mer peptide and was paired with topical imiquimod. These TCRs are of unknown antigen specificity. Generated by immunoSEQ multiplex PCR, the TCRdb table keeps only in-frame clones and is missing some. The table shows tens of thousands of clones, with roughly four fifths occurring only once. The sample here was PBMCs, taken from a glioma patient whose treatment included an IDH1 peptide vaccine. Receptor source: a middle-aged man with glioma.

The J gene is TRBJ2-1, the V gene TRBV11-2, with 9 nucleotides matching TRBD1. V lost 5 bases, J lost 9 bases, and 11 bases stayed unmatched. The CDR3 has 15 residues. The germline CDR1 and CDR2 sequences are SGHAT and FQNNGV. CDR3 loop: CASSPEHRGHLEQFF. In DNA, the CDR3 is TGTGCCAGCAGCCCCGAACACAGGGGGCACCTTGAGCAGTTCTTC.

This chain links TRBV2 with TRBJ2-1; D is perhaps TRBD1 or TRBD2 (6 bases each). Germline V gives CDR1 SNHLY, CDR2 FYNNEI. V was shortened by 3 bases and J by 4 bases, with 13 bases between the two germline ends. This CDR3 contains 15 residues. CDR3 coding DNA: TGTGCCAGCAGTGAGGCGGGACAAACTTACAATGAGCAGTTCTTC. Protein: CASSEAGQTYNEQFF.

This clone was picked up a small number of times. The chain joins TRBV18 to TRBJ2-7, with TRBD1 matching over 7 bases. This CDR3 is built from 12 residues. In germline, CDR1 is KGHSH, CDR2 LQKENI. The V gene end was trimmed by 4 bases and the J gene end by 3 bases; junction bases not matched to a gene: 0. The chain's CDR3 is CASSRQGYEQYF. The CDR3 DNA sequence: TGTGCCAGCTCACGACAGGGCTACGAGCAGTACTTC.

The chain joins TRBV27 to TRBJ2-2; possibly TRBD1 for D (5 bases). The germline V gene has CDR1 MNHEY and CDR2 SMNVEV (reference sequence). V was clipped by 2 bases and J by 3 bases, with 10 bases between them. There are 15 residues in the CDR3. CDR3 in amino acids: CASSLGARDTGELFF. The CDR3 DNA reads TGTGCCAGCAGTTTAGGGGCTCGGGACACCGGGGAGCTGTTTTTT.

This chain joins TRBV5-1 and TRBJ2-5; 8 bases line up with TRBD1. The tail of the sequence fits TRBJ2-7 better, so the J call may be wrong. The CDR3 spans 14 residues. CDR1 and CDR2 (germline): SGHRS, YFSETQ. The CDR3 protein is CASSPGQEGYEQYF. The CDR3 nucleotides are TGCGCCAGCAGCCCGGGACAGGAGGGCTACGAGCAGTACTTC.

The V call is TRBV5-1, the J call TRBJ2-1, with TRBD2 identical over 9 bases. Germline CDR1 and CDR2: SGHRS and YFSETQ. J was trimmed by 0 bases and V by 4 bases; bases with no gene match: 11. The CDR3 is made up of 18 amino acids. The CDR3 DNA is TGCGCCAGCAGCCGACGGGGTCAGCGGGAGGCCTCCTACAATGAGCAGTTCTTC. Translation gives CASSRRGQREASYNEQFF.

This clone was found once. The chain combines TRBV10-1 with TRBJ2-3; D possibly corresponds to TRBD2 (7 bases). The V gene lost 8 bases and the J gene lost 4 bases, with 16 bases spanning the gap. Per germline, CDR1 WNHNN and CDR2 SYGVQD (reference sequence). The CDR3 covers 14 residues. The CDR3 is CASGDGGGADTQYF. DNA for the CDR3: TGCGCCAGCGGCGATGGGGGGGGCGCAGATACGCAGTATTTT.

In DNA, the CDR3 is TGTGCCAGCAGCCGCGGGGAGACCCAGTACTTC. It yields the protein CASSRGETQYF. V gene TRBV7-3 combines with J gene TRBJ2-5; maybe TRBD2 (5 bases). V was trimmed by 5 bases and J by 5 bases, leaving 6 bases between them. CDR1 SGHTA and CDR2 FQGTGA come from the germline V gene. The CDR3 runs 11 residues.

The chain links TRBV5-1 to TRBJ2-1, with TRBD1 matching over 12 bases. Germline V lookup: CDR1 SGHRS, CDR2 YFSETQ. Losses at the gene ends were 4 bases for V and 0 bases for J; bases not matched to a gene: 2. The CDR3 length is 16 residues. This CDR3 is CASSVGQGASYNEQFF. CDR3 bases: TGCGCCAGCAGCGTGGGACAGGGGGCCTCCTACAATGAGCAGTTCTTC.

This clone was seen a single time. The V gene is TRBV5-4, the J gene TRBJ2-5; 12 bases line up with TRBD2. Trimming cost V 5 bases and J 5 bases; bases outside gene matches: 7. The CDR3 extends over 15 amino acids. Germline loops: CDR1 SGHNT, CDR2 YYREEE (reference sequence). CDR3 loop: CASRKLAGGGETQYF. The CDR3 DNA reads TGTGCCAGCAGAAAACTAGCGGGGGGTGGGGAGACCCAGTACTTC.

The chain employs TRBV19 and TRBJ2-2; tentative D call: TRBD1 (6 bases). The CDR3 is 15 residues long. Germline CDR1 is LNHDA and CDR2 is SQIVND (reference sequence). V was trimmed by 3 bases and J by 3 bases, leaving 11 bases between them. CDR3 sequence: CASSIPGAYTGELFF. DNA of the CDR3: TGTGCCAGTAGTATTCCAGGGGCTTACACCGGGGAGCTGTTTTTT. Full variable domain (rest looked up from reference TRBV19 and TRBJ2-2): DGGITQSPKYLFRKEGQNVTLSCEQNLNHDAMYWYRQDPGQGLRLIYYSQIVNDFQKGDIAEGYSVSREKKESFPLTVTSAQKNPTAFYLCASSIPGAYTGELFFGEGSRLTVL.

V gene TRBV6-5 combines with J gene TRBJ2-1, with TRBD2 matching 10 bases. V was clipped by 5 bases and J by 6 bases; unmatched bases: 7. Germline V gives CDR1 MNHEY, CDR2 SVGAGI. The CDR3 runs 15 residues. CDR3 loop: CASSTSGRGSNEQFF. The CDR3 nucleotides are TGTGCCAGCAGTACGAGCGGGAGGGGAAGCAATGAGCAGTTCTTC.

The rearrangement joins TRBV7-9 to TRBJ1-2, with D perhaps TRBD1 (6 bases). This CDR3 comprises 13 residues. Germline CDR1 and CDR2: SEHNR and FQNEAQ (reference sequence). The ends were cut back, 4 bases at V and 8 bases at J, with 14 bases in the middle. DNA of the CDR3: TGTGCCAGCAGCTGGACCGGGACACGAGGCTACACCTTC. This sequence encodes CASSWTGTRGYTF.

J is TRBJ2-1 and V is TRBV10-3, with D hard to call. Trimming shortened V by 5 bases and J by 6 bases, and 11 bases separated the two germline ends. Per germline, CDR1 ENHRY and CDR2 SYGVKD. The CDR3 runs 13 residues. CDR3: CAISPLKGNEQFF. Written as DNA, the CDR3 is TGTGCCATCAGTCCCCTCAAGGGCAATGAGCAGTTCTTC.

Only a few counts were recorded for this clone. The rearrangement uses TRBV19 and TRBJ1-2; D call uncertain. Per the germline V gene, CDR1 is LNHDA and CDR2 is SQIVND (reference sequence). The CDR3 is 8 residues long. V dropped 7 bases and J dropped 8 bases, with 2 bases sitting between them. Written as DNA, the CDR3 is TGTGCCAGTACCGGCTACACCTTC. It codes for CASTGYTF.

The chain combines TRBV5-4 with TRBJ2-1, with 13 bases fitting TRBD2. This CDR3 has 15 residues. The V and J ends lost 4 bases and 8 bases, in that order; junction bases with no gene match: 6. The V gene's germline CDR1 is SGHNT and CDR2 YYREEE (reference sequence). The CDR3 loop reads CASSTGTSGMDEQFF. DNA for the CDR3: TGTGCCAGCAGCACCGGGACTAGCGGGATGGATGAGCAGTTCTTC.

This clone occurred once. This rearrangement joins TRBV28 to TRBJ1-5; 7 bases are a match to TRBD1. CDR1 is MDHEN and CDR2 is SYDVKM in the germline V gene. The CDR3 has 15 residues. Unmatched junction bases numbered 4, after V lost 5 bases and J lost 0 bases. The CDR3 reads CASSASGGSNQPQHF. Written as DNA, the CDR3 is TGTGCCAGCAGTGCTTCAGGGGGTAGCAATCAGCCCCAGCATTTT.

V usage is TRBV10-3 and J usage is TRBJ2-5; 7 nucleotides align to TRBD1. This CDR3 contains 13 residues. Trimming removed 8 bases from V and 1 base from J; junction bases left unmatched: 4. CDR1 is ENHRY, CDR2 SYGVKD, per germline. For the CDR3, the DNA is TGTGCCATCGGCAGGGGGTTCCAAGAGACCCAGTACTTC. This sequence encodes CAIGRGFQETQYF.

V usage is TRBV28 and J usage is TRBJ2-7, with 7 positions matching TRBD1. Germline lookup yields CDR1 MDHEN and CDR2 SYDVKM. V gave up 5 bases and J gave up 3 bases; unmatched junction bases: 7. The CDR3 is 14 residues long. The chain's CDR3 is CASSPQWDSYEQYF. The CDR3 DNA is TGTGCCAGCAGTCCTCAGTGGGACAGCTACGAGCAGTACTTC. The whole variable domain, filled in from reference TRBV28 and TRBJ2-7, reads DVKVTQSSRYLVKRTGEKVFLECVQDMDHENMFWYRQDPGLGLRLIYFSYDVKMKEKGDIPEGYSVSREKKERFSLILESASTNQTSMYLCASSPQWDSYEQYFGPGTRLTVT.

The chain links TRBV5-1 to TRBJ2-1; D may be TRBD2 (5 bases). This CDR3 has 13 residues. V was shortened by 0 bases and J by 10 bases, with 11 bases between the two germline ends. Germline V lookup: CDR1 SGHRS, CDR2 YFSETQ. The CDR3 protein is CASSLAGSAEQFF. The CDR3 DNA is TGCGCCAGCAGCTTGGCCGGTAGCGCCGAGCAGTTCTTC. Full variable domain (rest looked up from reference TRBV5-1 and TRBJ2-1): KAGVTQTPRYLIKTRGQQVTLSCSPISGHRSVSWYQQTPGQGLQFLFEYFSETQRNKGNFPGRFSGRQFSNSRSEMNVSTLELGDSALYLCASSLAGSAEQFFGPGTRLTVL.

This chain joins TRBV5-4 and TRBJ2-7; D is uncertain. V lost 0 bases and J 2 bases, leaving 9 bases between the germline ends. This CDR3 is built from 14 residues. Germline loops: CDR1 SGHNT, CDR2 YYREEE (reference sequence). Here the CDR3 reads CASSLGDGPYEQYF. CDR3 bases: TGTGCCAGCAGCTTGGGAGACGGACCCTACGAGCAGTACTTC.